Below, 15 T cell receptor beta chains from the same sample are listed, as sequenced in a study of blood T cell repertoires in COVID-19 (dated by TCRdb to between 2020 and 2021). Receptor amplification or capture employed the immunoSEQ multiplex PCR assay. The table was pulled from immuneACCESS by TCRdb, which kept in-frame rearrangements only. Such tables lose some clones; where checked, under half of the loss comes from unresolved V genes, and the rest has no known cause. The sample includes about 72,000 clones, with about 85% observed a single time. The top ten constitute roughly a third of the sample. The sample comprised peripheral blood. These receptors were obtained from a woman aged 80 or over with active or convalescent COVID-19.

The chain employs TRBV3-1 (or the pseudogene TRBV3-2) and TRBJ2-5, with TRBD2 identical over 8 bases. With V trimmed by 3 bases and J by 5 bases, 8 bases remained unmatched. In germline, CDR1 is LGHDT, CDR2 YNNKEL (reference sequence). CDR3 length: 15 residues. In DNA form, the CDR3 reads TGTGCCAGCAGCCAGCTTTTGACGGGGGGGGAGACCCAGTACTTC. Its protein product is CASSQLLTGGETQYF.

This sequence joins TRBV2 and TRBJ2-1; D is uncertain. Germline V CDR1 and CDR2: SNHLY, FYNNEI. The CDR3 sequence is 11 residues long. Between the trimmed V and J ends, which lost 7 bases and 4 bases, there was a span of 5 bases. CDR3 protein: CASTEYNEQFF. Written as DNA, the CDR3 is TGTGCCAGCACCGAGTACAATGAGCAGTTCTTC.

The chain has TRBV9 and TRBJ1-6; 10 bases agree with TRBD1. Trimming took 3 bases from V and 8 from J; bases not matched to a gene: 8. Germline CDR1 is SGDLS and CDR2 is YYNGEE. This CDR3 contains 16 residues. The CDR3 nucleotides read TGTGCCAGCAGCGCTACCGGGACAGGGGCACATTCACCCCTCCACTTT. Amino acids: CASSATGTGAHSPLHF. Full variable domain (rest looked up from reference TRBV9 and TRBJ1-6): DSGVTQTPKHLITATGQRVTLRCSPRSGDLSVYWYQQSLDQGLQFLIQYYNGEERAKGNILERFSAQQFPDLHSELNLSSLELGDSALYFCASSATGTGAHSPLHFGNGTRLTVT.

The J gene is TRBJ2-6, the V gene TRBV19, with D perhaps TRBD1 (5 bases). V lost 7 bases and J 4 bases, leaving 11 bases between the germline ends. The germline CDR1 and CDR2 sequences are LNHDA and SQIVND (reference sequence). The CDR3 contains 14 residues. Here the CDR3 reads CASKTDSGANVLTF. CDR3 DNA: TGTGCCAGTAAGACAGACTCCGGGGCCAACGTCCTGACTTTC.

Of note for this clone: The sample has other DNA sequences that encode this CDR3 too. The gene calls are TRBV18 and TRBJ2-3; 7 nucleotides line up with TRBD1. The CDR3 extends over 16 amino acids. Germline CDR1 reads KGHSH; CDR2 reads LQKENI. Losses at the gene ends were 2 bases for V and 2 bases for J; bases not matched to a gene: 7. The CDR3 bases are TGTGCCAGCTCACCAAGTCCAGGGACAGACACAGATACGCAGTATTTT. It encodes CASSPSPGTDTDTQYF.

The rearrangement joins TRBV29-1 to TRBJ1-1; D is uncertain. The CDR3 has 14 amino acids. Trimming took 3 bases from V and 0 from J, leaving 11 bases between them. Germline V gene sequence: CDR1 SQVTM, CDR2 ANQGSEA. CDR3 sequence reads: CSVERQNLNTEAFF. In DNA form, the CDR3 reads TGCAGCGTTGAGAGGCAGAATTTGAACACTGAAGCTTTCTTT.

The chain carries TRBV2 and TRBJ1-2; TRBD1 aligns across 8 bases. Germline CDR1 reads SNHLY; CDR2 reads FYNNEI. The length of the CDR3 is 14 residues. V trimming: 7 bases; J trimming: 4 bases; junction bases outside the gene matches: 8. The CDR3 spells CASIIEDRAYGYTF. The CDR3 DNA reads TGTGCCAGCATAATCGAGGACAGGGCCTATGGCTACACCTTC.

This clone was detected a few times. The chain has TRBV7-2 and TRBJ1-2, with unresolved D. Germline CDR1 is SGHTA and CDR2 is FQGNSA. Trimming shortened V by 8 bases and J by 0 bases, and 7 bases separated the two germline ends. The CDR3 has 12 amino acids. CDR3 region: CASRATNYGYTF. Written as DNA, the CDR3 is TGTGCCAGCCGAGCTACTAACTATGGCTACACCTTC.

The rearrangement links TRBV27 to TRBJ1-6; 7 bases line up with TRBD1. The CDR3 is 14 amino acids. Germline V gene sequence: CDR1 MNHEY, CDR2 SMNVEV (reference sequence). Trimming cost V 1 base and J 10 bases; bases outside gene matches: 4. As DNA, the CDR3 is TGTGCCAGCAGTTTATGGGCAGGGGGGTCACCCCTCCACTTT. Its translation: CASSLWAGGSPLHF.

The J gene is TRBJ2-5, the V gene TRBV5-1; TRBD1 might be the D (5 bases). The CDR3 loop spans 13 amino acids. V lost 0 bases and J 7 bases, leaving 10 bases between the germline ends. From germline, CDR1 is SGHRS and CDR2 YFSETQ. CDR3 coding DNA: TGCGCCAGCAGCTTGGAGTACCAGGGGACCCAGTACTTC. Protein: CASSLEYQGTQYF.

This clone was counted once. The genes are TRBV2 and TRBJ1-2, with TRBD1 matching over 10 bases. With 5 bases clipped from V and 4 bases from J, the junction kept 7 bases outside the gene matches. The V gene's germline CDR1 is SNHLY and CDR2 FYNNEI. The length of the CDR3 is 15 residues. The CDR3 nucleotides are TGTGCCAGCAGTCCAAGACAGGGGGCTCTCTATGGCTACACCTTC. Its translation: CASSPRQGALYGYTF.

The chain has TRBV9 and TRBJ2-6, with TRBD2 matching 13 bases. This CDR3 has 18 residues. J was trimmed by 0 bases and V by 4 bases; bases with no gene match: 4. CDR1 SGDLS and CDR2 YYNGEE come from the germline V gene. In DNA, the CDR3 is TGTGCCAGCAGCCTAACTAGCGGGGGGGCCTCTGGGGCCAACGTCCTGACTTTC. Its translation: CASSLTSGGASGANVLTF.

V gene TRBV18 combines with J gene TRBJ1-1; 9 nucleotides agree with TRBD1. The CDR3 consists of 15 residues. CDR1 is KGHSH and CDR2 is LQKENI in the germline V gene. J was trimmed by 2 bases and V by 6 bases; bases with no gene match: 7. Here the CDR3 reads CASSPDRGVNTEAFF. The CDR3 DNA reads as TGTGCCAGCTCGCCTGACAGGGGGGTAAACACTGAAGCTTTCTTT.

The chain carries TRBV19 and TRBJ2-2; 7 bases align to TRBD1. The CDR3 covers 14 residues. The V and J ends lost 8 bases and 4 bases, in that order; junction bases with no gene match: 7. Germline assignment: CDR1 LNHDA and CDR2 SQIVND (reference sequence). In nucleotides, the CDR3 is TGTGCCAGTGCCGACAGGGCTGCCACCGGGGAGCTGTTTTTT. Protein product: CASADRAATGELFF. The full variable domain, its missing parts supplied by reference TRBV19 and TRBJ2-2, is DGGITQSPKYLFRKEGQNVTLSCEQNLNHDAMYWYRQDPGQGLRLIYYSQIVNDFQKGDIAEGYSVSREKKESFPLTVTSAQKNPTAFYLCASADRAATGELFFGEGSRLTVL.

The V call is TRBV28, the J call TRBJ1-2; no firm D call. Trimming removed 2 bases at V and 0 bases at J, with 10 bases between. This CDR3 is 15 amino acids long. Per the germline V gene, CDR1 is MDHEN and CDR2 is SYDVKM. The CDR3 loop is CASSLGQAPNYGYTF. DNA for the CDR3: TGTGCCAGCAGTTTAGGTCAGGCCCCTAACTATGGCTACACCTTC.